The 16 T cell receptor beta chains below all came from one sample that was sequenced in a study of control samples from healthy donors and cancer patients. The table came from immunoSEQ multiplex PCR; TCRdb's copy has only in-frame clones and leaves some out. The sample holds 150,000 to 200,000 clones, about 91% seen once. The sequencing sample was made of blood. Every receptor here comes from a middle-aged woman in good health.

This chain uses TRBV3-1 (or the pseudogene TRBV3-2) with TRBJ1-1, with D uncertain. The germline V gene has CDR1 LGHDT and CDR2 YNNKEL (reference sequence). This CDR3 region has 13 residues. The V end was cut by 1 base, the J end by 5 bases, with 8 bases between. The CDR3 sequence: CASSQGLGTEAFF. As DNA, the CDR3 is TGTGCCAGCAGCCAAGGATTGGGGACTGAAGCTTTCTTT.

DNA of the CDR3: TGTGCCAGCTCACCGACAGGGGGACAAGAGACCCAGTACTTC. It encodes CASSPTGGQETQYF. V and J are TRBV18 and TRBJ2-5, with 9 nucleotides matching TRBD1. Germline values: CDR1 KGHSH, CDR2 LQKENI. There are 14 residues in the CDR3. J lost 2 bases, V lost 3 bases, and 1 base had no gene match. The full variable domain, rest sourced from reference TRBV18 and TRBJ2-5, is NAGVMQNPRHLVRRRGQEARLRCSPMKGHSHVYWYRQLPEEGLKFMVYLQKENIIDESGMPKERFSAEFPKEGPSILRIQQVVRGDSAAYFCASSPTGGQETQYFGPGTRLLVL.

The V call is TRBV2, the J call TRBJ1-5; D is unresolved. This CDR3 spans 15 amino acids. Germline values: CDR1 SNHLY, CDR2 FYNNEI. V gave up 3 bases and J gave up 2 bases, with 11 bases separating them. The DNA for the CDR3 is TGTGCCAGCAGTGAGGATAAGGGAGGCAATCAGCCCCAGCATTTT. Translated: CASSEDKGGNQPQHF.

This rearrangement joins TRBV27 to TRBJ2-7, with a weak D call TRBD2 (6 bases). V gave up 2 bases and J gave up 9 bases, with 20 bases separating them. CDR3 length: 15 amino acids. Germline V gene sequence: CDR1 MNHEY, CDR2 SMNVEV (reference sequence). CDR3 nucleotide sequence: TGTGCCAGCAGTTTAGCCGGGGGACCTACGAATGGGCAGTACTTC. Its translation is CASSLAGGPTNGQYF.

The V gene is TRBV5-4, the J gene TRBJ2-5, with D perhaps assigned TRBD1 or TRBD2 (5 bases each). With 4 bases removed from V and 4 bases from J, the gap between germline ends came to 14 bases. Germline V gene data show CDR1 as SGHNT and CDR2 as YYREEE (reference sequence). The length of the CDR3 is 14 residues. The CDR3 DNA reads TGTGCCAGCAGCCCGGGACGCCAAGTAGAGACCCAGTACTTC. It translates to CASSPGRQVETQYF.

CDR3 nucleotides: TGTGCCAGTAGTATGTGGACAGGGGGCGCCGCCGGGGAGCTGTTTTTT. The encoded protein is CASSMWTGGAAGELFF. The genes are TRBV19 and TRBJ2-2; 11 nucleotides line up with TRBD1. Germline values: CDR1 LNHDA, CDR2 SQIVND (reference sequence). With V trimmed by 3 bases and J by 6 bases, 6 bases remained unmatched. The CDR3 extends over 16 amino acids.

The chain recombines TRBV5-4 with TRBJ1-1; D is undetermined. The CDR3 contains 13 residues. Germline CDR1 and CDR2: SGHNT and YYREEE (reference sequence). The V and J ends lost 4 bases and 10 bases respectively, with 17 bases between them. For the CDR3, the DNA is TGTGCCAGCAGCCCCCTTAGTAGCGATAGAGCTTTCTTT. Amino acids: CASSPLSSDRAFF. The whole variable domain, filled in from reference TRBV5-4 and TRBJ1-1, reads ETGVTQSPTHLIKTRGQQVTLRCSSQSGHNTVSWYQQALGQGPQFIFQYYREEENGRGNFPPRFSGLQFPNYSSELNVNALELDDSALYLCASSPLSSDRAFFGQGTRLTVV.

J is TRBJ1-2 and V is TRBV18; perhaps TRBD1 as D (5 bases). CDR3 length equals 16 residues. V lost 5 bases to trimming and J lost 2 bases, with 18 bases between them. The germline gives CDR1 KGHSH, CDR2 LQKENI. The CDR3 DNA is TGTGCCAGCTCAACTGGGACGGGGAAGGTAAACTATGGCTACACCTTC. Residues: CASSTGTGKVNYGYTF.

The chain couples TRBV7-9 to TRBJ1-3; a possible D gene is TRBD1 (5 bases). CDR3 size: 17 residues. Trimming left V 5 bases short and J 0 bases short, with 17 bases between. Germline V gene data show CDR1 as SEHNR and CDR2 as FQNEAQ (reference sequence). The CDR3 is CASSTLTRGGSGNTIYF. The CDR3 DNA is TGTGCCAGCAGCACATTGACAAGGGGTGGCTCTGGAAACACCATATATTTT.

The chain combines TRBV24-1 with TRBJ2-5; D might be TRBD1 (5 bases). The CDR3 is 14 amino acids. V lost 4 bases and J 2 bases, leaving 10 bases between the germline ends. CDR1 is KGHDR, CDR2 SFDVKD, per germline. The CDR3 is CATSDTGAQETQYF. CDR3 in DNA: TGTGCCACCAGTGACACAGGAGCTCAAGAGACCCAGTACTTC.

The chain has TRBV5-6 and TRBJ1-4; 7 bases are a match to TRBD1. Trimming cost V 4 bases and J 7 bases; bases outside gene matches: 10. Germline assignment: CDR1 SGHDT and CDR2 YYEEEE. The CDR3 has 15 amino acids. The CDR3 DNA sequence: TGTGCCAGCAGCCAGGGACAGCGGGTTGGTGAAAAACTGTTTTTT. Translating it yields CASSQGQRVGEKLFF.

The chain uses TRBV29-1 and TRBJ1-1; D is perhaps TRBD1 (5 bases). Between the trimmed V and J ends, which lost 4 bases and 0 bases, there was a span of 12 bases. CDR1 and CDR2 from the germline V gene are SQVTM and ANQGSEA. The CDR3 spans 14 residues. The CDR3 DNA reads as TGCAGCGTTGTGGGGGTGGGTATGAACACTGAAGCTTTCTTT. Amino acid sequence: CSVVGVGMNTEAFF.

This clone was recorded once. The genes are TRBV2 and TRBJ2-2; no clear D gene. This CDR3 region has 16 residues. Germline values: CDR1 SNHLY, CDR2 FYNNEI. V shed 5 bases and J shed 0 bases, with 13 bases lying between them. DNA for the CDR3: TGTGCCAGCAGTTCGGACCTATTTGCGAACACCGGGGAGCTGTTTTTT. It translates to CASSSDLFANTGELFF. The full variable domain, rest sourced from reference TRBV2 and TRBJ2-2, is EPEVTQTPSHQVTQMGQEVILRCVPISNHLYFYWYRQILGQKVEFLVSFYNNEISEKSEIFDDQFSVERPDGSNFTLKIRSTKLEDSAMYFCASSSDLFANTGELFFGEGSRLTVL.

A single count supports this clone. The CDR3 DNA reads TGTGCCAGCAGCTTGGTGGCAGGGGGGGACAATGAGCAGTTCTTC. Protein: CASSLVAGGDNEQFF. This chain links TRBV5-4 with TRBJ2-1, with D perhaps given as TRBD1 or TRBD2 (7 bases each). The CDR3 length is 15 residues. Germline V gene sequence: CDR1 SGHNT, CDR2 YYREEE (reference sequence). V lost 0 bases, J lost 5 bases, and 12 bases lay in between.

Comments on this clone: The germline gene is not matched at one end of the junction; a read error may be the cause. The CDR3 DNA follows: TGTGCCACCAGCAGAGCTGCCCATAGTAGCGATCAGCCCCAGCATTTT. Translating it yields CATSRAAHSSDQPQHF. The rearrangement links TRBV15 to TRBJ1-5; D is unresolved. CDR1 LNHNV and CDR2 YYDKDF come from the germline V gene (reference sequence). This CDR3 has 16 residues.

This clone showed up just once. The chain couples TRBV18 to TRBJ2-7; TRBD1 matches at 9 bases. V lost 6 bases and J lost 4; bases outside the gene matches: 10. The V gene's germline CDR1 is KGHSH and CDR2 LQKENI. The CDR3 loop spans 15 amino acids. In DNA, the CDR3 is TGTGCCAGCTCCCCCGGGACAGGGTCCCCTTACGAGCAGTACTTC. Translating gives CASSPGTGSPYEQYF.